The 9 T cell receptor beta chains below were found in one sample sequenced in a study of T cell responses to AZD1222 COVID-19 vaccine. The data were produced by immunoSEQ multiplex PCR, yet TCRdb's version contains in-frame clones alone and is incomplete. The sample consists of roughly 100,000 clones, 86% of them appearing once. The material sequenced was peripheral blood, taken on day 0 of AZD1222 vaccination. The origin of the receptors is an adult in good health.

CDR3 in DNA: TGTGCCAGCAGCCCGGAGGGACTAGCGGGAGGTTCCTCCTACAATGAGCAGTTCTTC. Encoded protein: CASSPEGLAGGSSYNEQFF. This rearrangement joins TRBV7-9 to TRBJ2-1; TRBD2 matches 15 bases. V lost 5 bases, J lost 0 bases, and 8 bases stayed unmatched. This CDR3 has 19 amino acids. Per germline, CDR1 SEHNR and CDR2 FQNEAQ (reference sequence).

This clone came up once. The chain recombines TRBV28 with TRBJ2-5; the D gene is possibly TRBD2 (5 bases). CDR1 is MDHEN and CDR2 is SYDVKM in the germline V gene. The CDR3 runs 15 residues. The germline V and J ends were trimmed by 3 bases and 0 bases, with 11 bases remaining between them. The chain's CDR3 is CASSFGGGHQETQYF. CDR3 DNA: TGTGCCAGCAGTTTTGGCGGAGGCCACCAAGAGACCCAGTACTTC.

The chain joins TRBV11-2 to TRBJ2-7; 8 bases agree with TRBD2. Germline values: CDR1 SGHAT, CDR2 FQNNGV. This CDR3 is 14 amino acids long. The CDR3: CAIKSGGSNYEQYF. The DNA of the CDR3 is TGTGCGATCAAATCGGGGGGGTCCAACTACGAGCAGTACTTC.

The rearrangement links TRBV5-1 to TRBJ1-4; 8 positions agree with TRBD1. Trimming cost V 5 bases and J 0 bases; bases outside gene matches: 9. The CDR3 runs to 17 residues. The germline V gene encodes CDR1 SGHRS and CDR2 YFSETQ. CDR3 region: CASRSGQVFATNEKLFF. CDR3 nucleotides: TGCGCCAGCAGGTCGGGACAGGTCTTCGCAACTAATGAAAAACTGTTTTTT.

The chain uses TRBV18 and TRBJ2-7; no clear D gene. The CDR3 has 13 amino acids. CDR1 and CDR2 from the germline V gene are KGHSH and LQKENI. V was cut by 4 bases and J by 0 bases, with 7 bases left in between. CDR3 DNA: TGTGCCAGCTCACTATATAACTCCTACGAGCAGTACTTC. This codes for CASSLYNSYEQYF.

As for this clone: An end of the junction does not agree with germline; a read error may underlie this. The chain is built from TRBV7-7 and TRBJ1-2; D gene unclear. The CDR3 is 13 residues long. Germline lookup yields CDR1 SSHAT and CDR2 FNYEAQ (reference sequence). The CDR3: CASSLSPSYGYTF. CDR3 coding DNA: TGTGCTAGCAGCTTGAGCCCAAGCTATGGCTACACCTTC. Complete variable domain (other parts from reference TRBV7-7 and TRBJ1-2): GAGVSQSPRYKVTKRGQDVTLRCDPISSHATLYWYQQALGQGPEFLTYFNYEAQPDKSGLPSDRFSAERPEGSISTLTIQRTEQRDSAMYRCASSLSPSYGYTFGSGTRLTVV.

The chain links TRBV4-3 to TRBJ1-2; unclear D gene. V lost 3 bases to trimming and J lost 8 bases, with 13 bases between them. This CDR3 is 13 amino acids long. CDR1 is LGHNA and CDR2 is YSLEER in the germline V gene. In DNA, the CDR3 is TGCGCCAGCAGCCATGGACCGGCATCGGGCTACACCTTC. This gives the protein CASSHGPASGYTF.

The V and J genes are TRBV5-6 and TRBJ1-3; no clear D. The V end was cut by 3 bases, the J end by 0 bases, with 10 bases between. This CDR3 comprises 15 residues. Germline V gene lookup returns CDR1 SGHDT and CDR2 YYEEEE. DNA for the CDR3: TGTGCCAGCAGCTCCGACTCGAGCTCTGGAAACACCATATATTTT. Translation: CASSSDSSSGNTIYF.

The chain carries TRBV14 and TRBJ1-2, with D possibly TRBD1 on 5 matching bases. With 1 base removed from V and 4 bases from J, the gap between germline ends came to 10 bases. The CDR3 is made up of 14 amino acids. Germline V gene lookup returns CDR1 SGHDN and CDR2 FVKESK. CDR3 sequence: CASSQVRDLYGYTF. The CDR3 nucleotides read TGTGCCAGCAGCCAAGTCCGGGACCTCTATGGCTACACCTTC. The entire variable domain, with the rest obtained from reference TRBV14 and TRBJ1-2, is as follows: EAGVTQFPSHSVIEKGQTVTLRCDPISGHDNLYWYRRVMGKEIKFLLHFVKESKQDESGMPNNRFLAERTGGTYSTLKVQPAELEDSGVYFCASSQVRDLYGYTFGSGTRLTVV.